The 30 T cell receptor beta chains reported below all come from one sample, sequenced in a study of CD8 T cells in Susac syndrome. With random hexamers, about 0.45 to 1 ug RNA was reverse transcribed. Using its own MiXCR run on the immunoSEQ multiplex PCR reads, TCRdb lists one record per CDR3 protein. The data contain around 150,000 distinct CDR3 sequences, almost 96% of them singletons. The sequencing sample was made of CD4+ T cells from PBMCs. These receptors were collected from a human donor with Susac syndrome.

The chain employs TRBV20-1 and TRBJ2-1; no clear D gene. V lost 2 bases and J 8 bases, leaving 10 bases between the germline ends. The CDR3 is made up of 12 amino acids. Germline assignment: CDR1 DFQATT and CDR2 SNEGSKA (reference sequence). CDR3 amino acids: CSARTPGYEQFF. The CDR3 nucleotides are TGCAGTGCTAGAACCCCTGGCTATGAGCAGTTCTTC.

V and J are TRBV29-1 and TRBJ2-2, with D possibly TRBD1 on 5 matching bases. The V end lost 2 bases, the J end lost 6 bases, and 13 bases lay between the germline ends. Germline V gene lookup returns CDR1 SQVTM and CDR2 ANQGSEA. This CDR3 is built from 14 residues. DNA for the CDR3: TGCAGCGTTGAACAGCCAGGGTCCCCCGGGGAGCTGTTTTTT. It is translated as CSVEQPGSPGELFF.

The gene calls are TRBV4-2 and TRBJ2-1, with D possibly being TRBD2 (6 bases). The germline V gene encodes CDR1 LGHNA and CDR2 YNFKEQ. The V end lost 4 bases, the J end lost 5 bases, and 15 bases lay between the germline ends. The length of the CDR3 is 15 residues. CDR3: CASSRRAHDNNEQFF. The CDR3 DNA sequence: TGTGCCAGCAGCCGGAGGGCGCACGATAACAATGAGCAGTTCTTC.

The rearrangement uses TRBV6-1 and TRBJ2-7; D gene unclear. CDR3 length: 17 amino acids. Germline V gives CDR1 MNHNS, CDR2 SASEGT. Trimming removed 11 bases at V and 3 bases at J, with 29 bases between. In nucleotides, the CDR3 is TGTGCCCGACAATTCCGAATTTGCCTTCCCCTCGACTACGAGCAGTACTTC. Translation gives CARQFRICLPLDYEQYF.

The chain recombines TRBV20-1 with TRBJ2-3; D gene unclear. The CDR3 covers 13 residues. Germline V lookup: CDR1 DFQATT, CDR2 SNEGSKA (reference sequence). V was cut by 5 bases and J by 2 bases, with 11 bases left in between. The CDR3 sequence: CSAPKGNTDTQYF. The CDR3 nucleotides read TGCAGTGCTCCTAAGGGCAACACAGATACGCAGTATTTT.

The chain uses TRBV14 and TRBJ2-3; 9 positions agree with TRBD1. The CDR3 sequence is 19 residues long. Unmatched junction bases numbered 14, after V lost 2 bases and J lost 2 bases. Germline-derived CDR1 and CDR2 are SGHDN and FVKESK. CDR3 sequence (DNA): TGTGCCAGCAGCCAATCGTGGGGACAGGGAGGCTTCTTCACAGATACGCAGTATTTT. Protein sequence: CASSQSWGQGGFFTDTQYF.

The rearrangement joins TRBV29-1 to TRBJ2-7; 10 nucleotides agree with TRBD2. The length of the CDR3 is 12 residues. The ends lost 6 bases at V and 5 bases at J; junction bases unmatched: 4. Looked up from germline, CDR1 is SQVTM and CDR2 is ANQGSEA. The DNA for the CDR3 is TGCAGCGTCCAGCGGGAGGGACACGAGCAGTACTTC. Its protein is CSVQREGHEQYF.

This clonotype is a singleton in its sample. The chain joins TRBV4-1 to TRBJ2-1; 12 nucleotides align to TRBD2. Trimming cost V 1 base and J 7 bases; bases outside gene matches: 2. The germline gives CDR1 MGHRA, CDR2 YSYEKL. This CDR3 contains 15 residues. The CDR3 DNA is TGCGCCAGCAGCCAAGGACTAGCGGGGGCTAATGAGCAGTTCTTC. The encoded protein is CASSQGLAGANEQFF.

V and J are TRBV20-1 and TRBJ1-4, with D perhaps matching TRBD1 (5 bases). CDR3 length equals 13 residues. Germline CDR1 and CDR2: DFQATT and SNEGSKA (reference sequence). Trimming cost V 6 bases and J 7 bases, with 15 bases left between them. CDR3 sequence (DNA): TGCAGTGCGAAACAGGAAAATGGTGAAAAACTGTTTTTT. Its translation: CSAKQENGEKLFF.

This chain's CDR3 is CASSFTGRSQGYTF. CDR3 coding DNA: TGTGCCAGCAGTTTCACAGGGAGGTCCCAGGGCTACACCTTC. This chain uses TRBV12-3 or TRBV12-4 with TRBJ1-2; D is possibly TRBD1 (6 bases). The length of the CDR3 is 14 residues. The ends were cut back, 3 bases at V and 8 bases at J, with 16 bases in the middle.

The V and J genes are TRBV20-1 and TRBJ1-5; D is possibly TRBD1 (6 bases). In germline, CDR1 is DFQATT, CDR2 SNEGSKA (reference sequence). This CDR3 has 15 amino acids. V dropped 0 bases and J dropped 7 bases, with 16 bases sitting between them. The CDR3 DNA reads TGCAGTGCTAGAGACGCTCTACAGGGTGGCCAGCCCCAGCATTTT. Translated: CSARDALQGGQPQHF.

The chain links TRBV14 to TRBJ2-7; 8 bases match TRBD2. V was clipped by 1 base and J by 2 bases; unmatched bases: 4. The CDR3 runs to 15 residues. CDR1 is SGHDN and CDR2 is FVKESK in the germline V gene. CDR3 in amino acids: CASSQGGGLAYEQYF. CDR3 nucleotide sequence: TGTGCCAGCAGCCAAGGGGGGGGACTAGCCTACGAGCAGTACTTC.

The V and J genes are TRBV2 and TRBJ2-1; TRBD2 matches at 7 bases. The CDR3 length is 14 residues. The trim removed 6 bases at V and 2 bases at J, leaving 4 bases unmatched. Germline CDR1 is SNHLY and CDR2 is FYNNEI. The CDR3 DNA reads as TGTGCCAGCAGCTTCAGCGGGGCCTACAATGAGCAGTTCTTC. This codes for CASSFSGAYNEQFF.

The J gene is TRBJ2-7, the V gene TRBV2, with D perhaps TRBD2 (5 bases). Germline V gene sequence: CDR1 SNHLY, CDR2 FYNNEI. The V gene lost 5 bases and the J gene lost 0 bases, with 11 bases spanning the gap. The CDR3 contains 14 residues. CDR3 loop: CASSWLGSSYEQYF. The CDR3 region has the DNA TGTGCCAGCAGTTGGTTGGGGAGCTCCTACGAGCAGTACTTC.

The chain links TRBV20-1 to TRBJ1-1; D possibly corresponds to TRBD1 (6 bases). V gave up 6 bases and J gave up 13 bases, with 21 bases separating them. The CDR3 contains 12 residues. The V gene's germline CDR1 is DFQATT and CDR2 SNEGSKA (reference sequence). Written as DNA, the CDR3 is TGCAGTGCCCCCCCCCGGGGGGGCTCGAATTTCTTT. It translates to CSAPPRGGSNFF.

The sample holds one count of this clonotype. The CDR3 reads CASSPIQHNEQFF. CDR3 DNA: TGTGCCAGCTCACCGATACAGCACAATGAGCAGTTCTTC. The chain links TRBV18 to TRBJ2-1; no definite D call. The germline gives CDR1 KGHSH, CDR2 LQKENI. The CDR3 runs 13 residues. The V and J ends lost 3 bases and 5 bases respectively, with 8 bases between them. Variable domain in full (rest from reference TRBV18 and TRBJ2-1): NAGVMQNPRHLVRRRGQEARLRCSPMKGHSHVYWYRQLPEEGLKFMVYLQKENIIDESGMPKERFSAEFPKEGPSILRIQQVVRGDSAAYFCASSPIQHNEQFFGPGTRLTVL.

The chain recombines TRBV2 with TRBJ1-4; a weak D match, TRBD1 (5 bases). Per germline, CDR1 SNHLY and CDR2 FYNNEI. The CDR3 runs 14 residues. V lost 6 bases, J lost 0 bases, and 8 bases lay in between. CDR3 sequence reads: CASRGQPTNEKLFF. The CDR3 DNA sequence: TGTGCCAGCAGAGGACAACCAACTAATGAAAAACTGTTTTTT.

As regards this clonotype: Sequence at one end of the junction differs from germline and may be a read error. The chain carries TRBV12-5 and TRBJ2-1, with D hard to call. Germline V gives CDR1 LGHNT, CDR2 FRNRAP. The CDR3 totals 16 residues. CDR3 residues: CASGLVLRMGSDEQFF. The CDR3 coding sequence is TGTGCTAGCGGTTTGGTACTTCGCATGGGGTCCGATGAGCAGTTCTTC. Using reference TRBV12-5 and TRBJ2-1 for the parts outside the CDR3, the full variable domain is DARVTQTPRHKVTEMGQEVTMRCQPILGHNTVFWYRQTMMQGLELLAYFRNRAPLDDSGMPKDRFSAEMPDATLATLKIQPSEPRDSAVYFCASGLVLRMGSDEQFFGPGTRLTVL.

As for this clonotype: One junction end disagrees with the germline gene, perhaps due to a read error. V gene TRBV12-3 or TRBV12-4 combines with J gene TRBJ1-1, with 8 bases that match TRBD1. The CDR3 has 13 residues. CDR3 residues: CASSLVIGQGVFF. The CDR3 nucleotides are TGTGCCAGCAGTTTAGTAATTGGACAGGGAGTCTTTTTT.

This chain joins TRBV29-1 and TRBJ2-7; no firm D call. The CDR3 runs to 12 residues. Germline V gene sequence: CDR1 SQVTM, CDR2 ANQGSEA. V was trimmed by 7 bases and J by 2 bases, leaving 12 bases between them. The CDR3 DNA is TGCAGCGCCGCCACGAACCCCTACGAGCAGTACTTC. It translates to CSAATNPYEQYF.

This clonotype occurred once. This chain uses TRBV7-2 with TRBJ2-7, with 11 bases matching TRBD2. The germline V gene encodes CDR1 SGHTA and CDR2 FQGNSA. The CDR3 is made up of 14 amino acids. Trimming cost V 4 bases and J 6 bases; bases outside gene matches: 5. The CDR3 here is CASSSSGTSGEQYF. CDR3 bases: TGTGCCAGCAGCTCCTCCGGGACTAGCGGCGAGCAGTACTTC.

The rearrangement joins TRBV24-1 to TRBJ2-7; no clear D gene. Trimming took off 4 bases at V and 3 bases at J, with 12 bases between the two ends. Germline V gives CDR1 KGHDR, CDR2 SFDVKD. This CDR3 spans 14 amino acids. The CDR3 protein is CATSDPGRVYEQYF. DNA of the CDR3: TGTGCCACCAGTGACCCCGGACGGGTCTACGAGCAGTACTTC.

The V and J genes are TRBV4-1 and TRBJ2-7, with D unresolved. Germline CDR1 and CDR2: MGHRA and YSYEKL. V lost 0 bases to trimming and J lost 2 bases, with 8 bases between them. This CDR3 comprises 14 residues. DNA for the CDR3: TGCGCCAGCAGCCAAGAAACCCCGACCTACGAGCAGTACTTC. Protein product: CASSQETPTYEQYF.

This chain connects TRBV29-1 to TRBJ2-5; no clear D gene. CDR1 is SQVTM, CDR2 ANQGSEA, per germline. This CDR3 region has 13 residues. V was pared by 4 bases and J by 0 bases, with 9 bases between. CDR3 region: CSVAPLYQETQYF. The CDR3, as DNA: TGCAGCGTTGCCCCATTATACCAAGAGACCCAGTACTTC.

This sequence joins TRBV25-1 and TRBJ1-6, with D maybe TRBD1 (5 bases). The CDR3 contains 14 residues. Germline CDR1 MGHDK, CDR2 SYGVNS. V dropped 3 bases and J dropped 6 bases, with 9 bases sitting between them. CDR3 amino acids: CASSDFGGNSPLHF. CDR3 nucleotides: TGTGCCAGCAGTGATTTCGGGGGTAATTCACCCCTCCACTTT.

A word on this clonotype: The junction and the germline gene differ at one end; a read error may be behind it. V is TRBV19 and J is TRBJ1-5; possibly TRBD1 for D (5 bases). The CDR3 contains 12 residues. CDR1 LNHDA and CDR2 SQIVND come from the germline V gene (reference sequence). For the CDR3, the DNA is TGTGCCAGTAGGATAGGGGTTCAGCCCCAGCATTTT. It encodes CASRIGVQPQHF.

The rearrangement links TRBV7-9 to TRBJ2-7; 7 nucleotides align to TRBD2. The germline V gene encodes CDR1 SEHNR and CDR2 FQNEAQ (reference sequence). J gave up 6 bases and V 4 bases, and 12 bases lay outside the gene matches. The CDR3 spans 15 residues. CDR3: CASSWYGGSFGEQYF. The DNA for the CDR3 is TGTGCCAGCAGCTGGTACGGGGGGTCCTTCGGCGAGCAGTACTTC. The entire variable domain, with the rest obtained from reference TRBV7-9 and TRBJ2-7, is as follows: DTGVSQNPRHKITKRGQNVTFRCDPISEHNRLYWYRQTLGQGPEFLTYFQNEAQLEKSRLLSDRFSAERPKGSFSTLEIQRTEQGDSAMYLCASSWYGGSFGEQYFGPGTRLTVT.

The chain is built from TRBV18 and TRBJ2-1; TRBD2 matches 11 bases. Germline lookup yields CDR1 KGHSH and CDR2 LQKENI. Unmatched junction bases numbered 15, after V lost 2 bases and J lost 9 bases. The CDR3 totals 18 residues. The CDR3 DNA follows: TGTGCCAGCTCACCAAGGACTAGCGGGCCTGAGGGACGTGGTGAGCAGTTCTTC. Encoded protein: CASSPRTSGPEGRGEQFF.

The chain is built from TRBV20-1 and TRBJ1-1; 7 positions agree with TRBD1. V lost 5 bases to trimming and J lost 2 bases; unmatched junction nucleotides: 11. The germline V gene encodes CDR1 DFQATT and CDR2 SNEGSKA (reference sequence). CDR3 length equals 15 residues. CDR3 region: CSAVNPGTDNTEAFF. The CDR3 DNA follows: TGCAGTGCTGTAAACCCCGGGACAGATAACACTGAAGCTTTCTTT.

This clonotype was observed a single time. The V gene is TRBV7-2, the J gene TRBJ2-3; no definite D call. The CDR3 length is 12 residues. CDR1 and CDR2 from the germline V gene are SGHTA and FQGNSA. The ends were cut back, 1 base at V and 8 bases at J, with 7 bases in the middle. The CDR3 loop is CASSLETSTQYF. The CDR3 nucleotides are TGTGCCAGCAGCTTAGAAACCAGTACGCAGTATTTT.